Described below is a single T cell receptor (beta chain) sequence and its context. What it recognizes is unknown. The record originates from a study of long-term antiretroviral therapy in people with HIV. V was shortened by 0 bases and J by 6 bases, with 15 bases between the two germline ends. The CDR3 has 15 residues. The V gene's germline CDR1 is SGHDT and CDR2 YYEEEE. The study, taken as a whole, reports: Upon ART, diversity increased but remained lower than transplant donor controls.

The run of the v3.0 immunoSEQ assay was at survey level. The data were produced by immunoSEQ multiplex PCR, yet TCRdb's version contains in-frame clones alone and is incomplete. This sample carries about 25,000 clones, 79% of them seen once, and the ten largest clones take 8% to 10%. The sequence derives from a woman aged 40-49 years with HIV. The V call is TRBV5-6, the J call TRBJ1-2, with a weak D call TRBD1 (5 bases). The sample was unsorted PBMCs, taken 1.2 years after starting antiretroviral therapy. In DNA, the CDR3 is TGTGCCAGCAGCTTGGCAAAGGCAGGGTGGAATGGCTACACCTTC. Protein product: CASSLAKAGWNGYTF.